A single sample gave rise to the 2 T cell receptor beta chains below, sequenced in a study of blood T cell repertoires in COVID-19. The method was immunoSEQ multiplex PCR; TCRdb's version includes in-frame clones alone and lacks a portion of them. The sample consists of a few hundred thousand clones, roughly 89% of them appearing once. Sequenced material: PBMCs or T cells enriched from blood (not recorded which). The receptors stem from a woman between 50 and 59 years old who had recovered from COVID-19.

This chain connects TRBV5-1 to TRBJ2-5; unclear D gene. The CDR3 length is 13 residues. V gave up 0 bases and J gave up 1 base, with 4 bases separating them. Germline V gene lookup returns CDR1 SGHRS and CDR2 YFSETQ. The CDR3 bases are TGCGCCAGCAGCTTGGTCCTCCAAGAGACCCAGTACTTC. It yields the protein CASSLVLQETQYF.

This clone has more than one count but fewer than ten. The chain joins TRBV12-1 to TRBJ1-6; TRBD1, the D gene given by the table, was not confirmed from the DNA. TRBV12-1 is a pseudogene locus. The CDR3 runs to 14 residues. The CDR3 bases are TGTGCCAGCAGACGCCGGGACACGAGATCACCCCTCCACTTT. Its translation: CASRRRDTRSPLHF.